Sequencing of this TCR beta chain was carried out in a study of cytomegalovirus exposure and HLA in healthy donors. Study-level information: Within the Caucasian-associated ancestry cluster were about 81% of the approximately 400 genotyped donors.

Amplification used 60 Vbeta primers and 13 Jbeta primers. The method was immunoSEQ multiplex PCR; TCRdb's version includes in-frame clones alone and lacks a portion of them. The sample has under 200,000 clones, over 60% seen once. The V segment lost 5 bases and the J segment 10 bases; nucleotides outside the gene matches: 10. The CDR3 covers 13 residues. Germline V gene lookup returns CDR1 KGHSH and CDR2 LQKENI. Material for sequencing was PBMCs. The rearrangement joins TRBV18 to TRBJ1-1; TRBD1 agrees at 7 bases. The TCR comes from a female donor in good health and CMV-seronegative. The CDR3 here is CASSSEGASGAFF. The CDR3 bases are TGTGCCAGCTCATCCGAGGGGGCAAGTGGAGCTTTCTTT.